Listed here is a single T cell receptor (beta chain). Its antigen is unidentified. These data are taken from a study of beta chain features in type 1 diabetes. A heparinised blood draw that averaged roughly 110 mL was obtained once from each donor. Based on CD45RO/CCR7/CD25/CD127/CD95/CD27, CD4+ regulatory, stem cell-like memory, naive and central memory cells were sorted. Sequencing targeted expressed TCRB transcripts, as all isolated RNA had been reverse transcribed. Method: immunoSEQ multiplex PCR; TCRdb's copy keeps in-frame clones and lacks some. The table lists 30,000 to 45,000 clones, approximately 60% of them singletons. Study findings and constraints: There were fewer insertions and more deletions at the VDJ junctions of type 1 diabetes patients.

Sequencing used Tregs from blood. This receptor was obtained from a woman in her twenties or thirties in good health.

For the CDR3, the DNA is TGTGCCAGCAGGAAGACTGTCACCGGGGAGCTGTTTTTT. Protein product: CASRKTVTGELFF. The rearrangement uses TRBV27 and TRBJ2-2; D gene uncertain. CDR1 is MNHEY and CDR2 is SMNVEV in the germline V gene (reference sequence). This CDR3 region has 13 residues. V was cut by 6 bases and J by 4 bases, with 9 bases left in between.